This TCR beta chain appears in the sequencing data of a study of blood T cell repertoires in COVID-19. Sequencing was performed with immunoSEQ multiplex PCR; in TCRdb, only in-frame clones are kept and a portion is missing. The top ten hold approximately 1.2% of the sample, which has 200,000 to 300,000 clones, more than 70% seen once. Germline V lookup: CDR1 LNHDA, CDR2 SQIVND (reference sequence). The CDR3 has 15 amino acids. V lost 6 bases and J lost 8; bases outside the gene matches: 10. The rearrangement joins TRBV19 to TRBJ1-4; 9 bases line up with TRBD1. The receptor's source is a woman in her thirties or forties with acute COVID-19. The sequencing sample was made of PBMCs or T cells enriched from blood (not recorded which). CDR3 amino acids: CASRLPGQGDEKLFF. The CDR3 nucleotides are TGTGCCAGTAGATTACCGGGACAGGGAGACGAAAAACTGTTTTTT. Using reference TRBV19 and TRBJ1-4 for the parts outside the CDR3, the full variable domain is DGGITQSPKYLFRKEGQNVTLSCEQNLNHDAMYWYRQDPGQGLRLIYYSQIVNDFQKGDIAEGYSVSREKKESFPLTVTSAQKNPTAFYLCASRLPGQGDEKLFFGSGTQLSVL.